The present TCR beta chain was sequenced within a study of human CD8 memory T cell subsets. By share of the sample, this clonotype is medium-sized. Investigators built TCR beta libraries using UMI-labeled 5' RACE. TCRdb re-called the 5' RACE reads through MiXCR, storing one row per CDR3 protein. The table has roughly 8,000 distinct CDR3 sequences, under 4% seen once. This sequence originates from a human donor in good health. Material for sequencing was CD8+ T cells from PBMCs.

The CDR3 DNA sequence: TGTGCCAGCAGTTTCAGCCAACTCTACGAGCAGTACTTC. This sequence encodes CASSFSQLYEQYF. The rearrangement links TRBV12-3 or TRBV12-4 to TRBJ2-7; unclear D gene. Trimming took off 3 bases at V and 3 bases at J, with 9 bases between the two ends. The CDR3 totals 13 residues.